Listed here are 2 T cell receptor beta chains from one sample, sequenced in a study of T-cell reconstitution after alpha-beta-depleted transplantation in children. Molecular barcoding with unique molecular identifiers was used for the TCRbeta library. TCRdb passed the PCR reads through MiXCR, listing each CDR3 protein once. Counted here are about 180,000 distinct CDR3 sequences, approximately 10% occurring once; the ten biggest clones make up 13%. The sequencing used PBMCs, collected before TCRalphabeta/CD19-depleted stem cell transplant. These receptors all come from a boy aged 2-9 years with acute myeloid leukemia, due to receive a stem cell transplant.

In this sample, this clonotype turned up many times. The V gene is TRBV20-1, the J gene TRBJ2-7; no definite D call. Trimming stripped 3 bases from V and 2 bases from J, with 5 bases between. Per the germline V gene, CDR1 is DFQATT and CDR2 is SNEGSKA (reference sequence). CDR3 length equals 11 residues. The CDR3 is CSARGAYEQYF. For the CDR3, the DNA is TGCAGTGCTAGGGGTGCCTACGAGCAGTACTTC.

The sample holds many counts of this clonotype. The chain combines TRBV29-1 with TRBJ2-5, with a tentative D call TRBD1 (5 bases). The germline V gene encodes CDR1 SQVTM and CDR2 ANQGSEA. This CDR3 spans 15 amino acids. V was trimmed by 1 base and J by 2 bases, leaving 14 bases between them. The CDR3 DNA reads as TGCAGCGTTGAAGTTTTCAGGGAAACTCAAGAGACCCAGTACTTC. Its protein is CSVEVFRETQETQYF. Together with reference TRBV29-1 and TRBJ2-5, the CDR3 gives the full variable domain: SAVISQKPSRDICQRGTSLTIQCQVDSQVTMMFWYRQQPGQSLTLIATANQGSEATYESGFVIDKFPISRPNLTFSTLTVSNMSPEDSSIYLCSVEVFRETQETQYFGPGTRLLVL.